The rows below give T cell receptor beta chains drawn from one sample of a study of response to subunit inactivated influenza vaccine. A single record per CDR3 protein comes from TCRdb applying MiXCR to the RT-PCR reads. The profile covers about 520,000 distinct CDR3 sequences, with over 25% appearing a single time and around 2% taken by the ten largest. Source: CD4+ T cells sorted from PBMCs, taken roughly 5 days after vaccination. These receptors were collected from a man in his forties or fifties who received an inactivated influenza vaccine. Each CDR3 is given with its conserved first and last residue. A D gene is named only where the DNA matches it firmly. Some rows have no size entry. The others give once, few or many, or a class for an expanded clone.

d_call j_call clone_size v_call cdr3_nt cdr3_aa
NA TRBJ2-5 NA TRBV7-7 TGTGCTAGCAGCTTGTCGGAGCGGGTGACCCAGTACTTC CASSLSERVTQYF
NA TRBJ2-5 NA TRBV5-1 TGCGCCAGCAGCCTCGGGACGGACGAAGAGACCCAGTACTTC CASSLGTDEETQYF
NA TRBJ2-1 NA TRBV9 TGTGCCAGCAGCCCAAGGGTGGAGCAGAATGAGCAGTTCTTC CASSPRVEQNEQFF
NA TRBJ1-1 NA TRBV12-3/TRBV12-4 TGTGCCAGCAGCGCCGGGACCCTGAACACTGAAGCTTTCTTT CASSAGTLNTEAFF
NA TRBJ1-6 NA TRBV7-8 TGTGCCAGCAGCTTAGTTGGAGTAGATAATTCACCCCTCCACTTT CASSLVGVDNSPLHF
NA TRBJ1-2 once TRBV12-3/TRBV12-4 TGTGCCAGCAGTTTACGGGTTCCGCTCTATGGCTACACCTTC CASSLRVPLYGYTF
NA TRBJ1-5 few TRBV10-3 TGTGCCATCAGTGAAGGGGGTGGTCAGCCCCAGCATTTT CAISEGGGQPQHF
NA TRBJ2-1 many TRBV7-9 TGTGCCAGCAGCTTAGACAGGGTAGTTTACAATGAGCAGTTCTTC CASSLDRVVYNEQFF
NA TRBJ2-7 NA TRBV7-2 TGTGCCAGCAGCTTAGGACTGACGGCCGAGCAGTACTTC CASSLGLTAEQYF
NA TRBJ1-2 NA TRBV5-1 TGCGCCAGCAGCTTGGCCCCCCGGTCTAACTATGGCTACACCTTC CASSLAPRSNYGYTF
TRBD1 TRBJ1-1 few TRBV14 TGTGCCAGCAGACTCCTGGGACAGCAGAACACTGAAGCTTTCTTT CASRLLGQQNTEAFF
TRBD1 TRBJ2-2 NA TRBV7-2 TGTGCCAGCAGTACTCTACCGGGACAGGTCGGGGAGCTGTTTTTT CASSTLPGQVGELFF
TRBD2 TRBJ2-3 NA TRBV6-5 TGTGCCAGCAGTAAGCCGGGACTAGCACAGTATTTT CASSKPGLAQYF
NA TRBJ2-2 NA TRBV7-2 TGTGCCAGCAGCAGCACCCGGGTGGCCGGGGAGCTGTTTTTT CASSSTRVAGELFF
NA TRBJ1-2 few TRBV7-2 TGTGCCAGCAGCTCTTCCGGTGCCCGGGGCTACACCTTC CASSSSGARGYTF
TRBD2 TRBJ2-4 few TRBV28 TGTGCCAGCAGTTTATCGGTAGCGGGAGGATACATTCAGTACTTC CASSLSVAGGYIQYF
TRBD2 TRBJ2-7 few TRBV29-1 TGCAGCGTTGTGACAATAAAACTAGCGGGAGTGCCCTACGAGCAGTACTTC CSVVTIKLAGVPYEQYF
TRBD1 TRBJ2-1 NA TRBV5-1 TGCGCCAGCACCACAACCGGGACAGCCTCGTTCAATGAGCAGTTCTTC CASTTTGTASFNEQFF
TRBD1 TRBJ2-1 few TRBV5-1 TGCGCCAGCAGCTCGGGACAGGGTCGCAATGAGCAGTTCTTC CASSSGQGRNEQFF
NA TRBJ1-5 few TRBV20-1 TGCAGTGCTAAAGCAGTGACCCTTAGCAATCAGCCCCAGCATTTT CSAKAVTLSNQPQHF
NA TRBJ1-1 once TRBV7-9 TGTGCCAGCAGCCGCTCGACGAACGAAGCTTTCTTT CASSRSTNEAFF
TRBD1 TRBJ2-1 few TRBV7-2 TGTGCCAGCACGTCGAGGACAGGGGCAAGAAATGAGCAGTTCTTC CASTSRTGARNEQFF